The 30 T cell receptor beta chains below come from one sample, sequenced in a study of T cells in Graves' hyperthyroidism and ophthalmopathy. TCR beta CDR3 regions were amplified from RNA transcripts. A set of HTBI primers served as the primers for a first-round RT-PCR of the TCR CDR3. TCRdb ran MiXCR on the multiplex PCR reads and lists one entry per CDR3 protein. The sample comprises over 300,000 distinct CDR3 sequences, roughly 15% of which are singletons, and 30% to 40% rests with the top ten. The sequencing sample was made of blood. The receptor set was obtained from a woman aged 40 to 50 with Graves' ophthalmopathy.

This clonotype turned up a few times. V is TRBV2 and J is TRBJ2-1, with 9 bases matching TRBD2. V shed 6 bases, J shed 3 bases, and the junction held 6 bases outside the gene matches. This CDR3 is built from 15 residues. The germline V gene encodes CDR1 SNHLY and CDR2 FYNNEI. The CDR3 is CASSRSGGNYNEQFF. CDR3 DNA: TGTGCCAGCAGCCGTAGCGGGGGTAACTACAATGAGCAGTTCTTC. Looking up the rest from reference TRBV2 and TRBJ2-1 gives the full variable domain: EPEVTQTPSHQVTQMGQEVILRCVPISNHLYFYWYRQILGQKVEFLVSFYNNEISEKSEIFDDQFSVERPDGSNFTLKIRSTKLEDSAMYFCASSRSGGNYNEQFFGPGTRLTVL.

This sequence joins TRBV3-1 and TRBJ2-4; unclear D gene. This CDR3 is built from 12 residues. Per the germline V gene, CDR1 is LGHDT and CDR2 is YNNKEL (reference sequence). Trimming took 8 bases from V and 0 from J, leaving 5 bases between them. DNA of the CDR3: TGTGCCAGCGGAGAAGCCAAAAACATTCAGTACTTC. It specifies CASGEAKNIQYF.

This clonotype has only a few counts. The chain is built from TRBV19 and TRBJ1-2; 12 positions match TRBD1. V was pared by 4 bases and J by 9 bases, with 3 bases of the junction left unmatched. From germline, CDR1 is LNHDA and CDR2 SQIVND (reference sequence). The CDR3 is made up of 13 amino acids. CDR3 region: CASSRGQGASYTF. The DNA for the CDR3 is TGTGCCAGTAGTAGGGGACAGGGGGCGAGCTACACCTTC.

The chain employs TRBV5-8 and TRBJ2-6; perhaps TRBD2 as D (6 bases). The germline gives CDR1 SGHTS, CDR2 YDEGEE. The CDR3 sequence is 18 residues long. The V end lost 0 bases, the J end lost 0 bases, and 13 bases lay between the germline ends. The CDR3: CASSLDNFGGSGANVLTF. The CDR3 bases are TGTGCCAGCAGCTTGGACAACTTCGGGGGCTCTGGGGCCAACGTCCTGACTTTC. The entire variable domain, with the rest obtained from reference TRBV5-8 and TRBJ2-6, is as follows: EAGVTQSPTHLIKTRGQQATLRCSPISGHTSVYWYQQALGLGLQFLLWYDEGEERNRGNFPPRFSGRQFPNYSSELNVNALELEDSALYLCASSLDNFGGSGANVLTFGAGSRLTVL.

This clonotype was recorded at least ten times. This sequence joins TRBV11-2 and TRBJ2-5, with 11 bases that match TRBD2. The CDR3 is 16 amino acids. Germline trimming cut 4 bases from V and 0 bases from J; bases unmatched to any gene: 4. Germline CDR1 is SGHAT and CDR2 is FQNNGV. Written as DNA, the CDR3 is TGTGCCAGCAGCTCCTGGACTAGCGGGCACCAAGAGACCCAGTACTTC. This sequence encodes CASSSWTSGHQETQYF.

This clonotype was observed a handful of times. The V call is TRBV20-1, the J call TRBJ1-5; D unclear. The CDR3 extends over 15 amino acids. Deletions cut 4 bases from V and 0 bases from J, with 13 bases between. Germline assignment: CDR1 DFQATT and CDR2 SNEGSKA (reference sequence). The CDR3 DNA reads as TGCAGTGCTACCACGCGAGAGAATAGCAATCAGCCCCAGCATTTT. Translating it yields CSATTRENSNQPQHF.

This clonotype was counted at least ten times. The CDR3 reads CASIVLNTGELFF. In nucleotides, the CDR3 is TGTGCCAGCATTGTGTTAAACACCGGGGAGCTGTTTTTT. J is TRBJ2-2 and V is TRBV6-1, with D unclear. Germline V lookup: CDR1 MNHNS, CDR2 SASEGT. V was clipped by 7 bases and J by 2 bases, with 8 bases between them. The CDR3 totals 13 residues.

This clonotype came up many times. The V call is TRBV28, the J call TRBJ2-6; D uncertain. V lost 1 base and J lost 0, with 4 bases in between. This CDR3 is built from 15 residues. Germline V gene lookup returns CDR1 MDHEN and CDR2 SYDVKM. CDR3 residues: CASSLSLSGANVLTF. DNA of the CDR3: TGTGCCAGCAGTTTATCCCTCTCTGGGGCCAACGTCCTGACTTTC.

This clonotype was seen ten or more times. This chain connects TRBV7-9 to TRBJ1-1; the D gene is possibly TRBD1 (5 bases). The length of the CDR3 is 11 residues. With 6 bases removed from V and 9 bases from J, the gap between germline ends came to 11 bases. Germline V lookup: CDR1 SEHNR, CDR2 FQNEAQ (reference sequence). The CDR3, as DNA: TGTGCCAGCAGGTTTGAGGGGAAAGCTTTCTTT. The encoded protein is CASRFEGKAFF.

V gene TRBV4-1 combines with J gene TRBJ1-5; TRBD1 is a possible D gene (6 bases). With 3 bases removed from V and 5 bases from J, the gap between germline ends came to 14 bases. CDR1 is MGHRA and CDR2 is YSYEKL in the germline V gene. There are 15 residues in the CDR3. The CDR3 DNA reads TGCGCCAGCAGCCACAACAGGGATCCAGATCAGCCCCAGCATTTT. Protein sequence: CASSHNRDPDQPQHF.

This clonotype was found many times. V and J are TRBV24-1 and TRBJ2-3; TRBD2 aligns across 14 bases. CDR3 length equals 17 residues. Trimming at V came to 3 bases and at J to 1 base, leaving 2 bases not matched to a gene. CDR1 is KGHDR, CDR2 SFDVKD, per germline. In nucleotides, the CDR3 is TGTGCCACCAGTGATCCGGGACTAGCGGGAGGCACAGATACGCAGTATTTT. Encoded protein: CATSDPGLAGGTDTQYF.

This clonotype was detected many times. The rearrangement uses TRBV12-3 or TRBV12-4 and TRBJ1-1, with 7 nucleotides matching TRBD1. This CDR3 comprises 13 residues. V lost 5 bases, J lost 2 bases, and 2 bases stayed unmatched. The CDR3 region has the DNA TGTGCCAGCAGTGGACAGGCCAACACTGAAGCTTTCTTT. Its translation: CASSGQANTEAFF.

This clonotype showed up just a few times. V usage is TRBV6-1 and J usage is TRBJ1-3; D gene ambiguous. Germline lookup yields CDR1 MNHNS and CDR2 SASEGT. V was clipped by 3 bases and J by 7 bases, with 10 bases between them. This CDR3 comprises 13 residues. The CDR3 protein is CASSEGGLNTIYF. CDR3 DNA sequence: TGTGCCAGCAGTGAGGGCGGTCTCAACACCATATATTTT.

In its sample, this clonotype was seen a few times. The rearrangement uses TRBV6-1 and TRBJ1-4, with TRBD1 as a possible D gene (5 bases). V was pared by 11 bases and J by 5 bases, with 18 bases between. The germline gives CDR1 MNHNS, CDR2 SASEGT. The CDR3 is 14 amino acids. Here the CDR3 reads CAPPCPGGNEKLFF. The CDR3 DNA reads as TGTGCCCCTCCTTGCCCTGGGGGGAATGAAAAACTGTTTTTT.

There are many counts of this clonotype. The rearrangement links TRBV24-1 to TRBJ2-4, with D tentatively TRBD2 (5 bases). V was trimmed by 6 bases and J by 1 base, leaving 12 bases between them. This CDR3 is built from 15 residues. The germline CDR1 and CDR2 sequences are KGHDR and SFDVKD. CDR3 in amino acids: CATSPRGGAKNIQYF. CDR3 coding DNA: TGTGCCACCAGTCCCCGCGGAGGCGCCAAAAACATTCAGTACTTC.

Only a few counts were recorded for this clonotype. The chain has TRBV15 and TRBJ2-2; 11 bases map to TRBD2. V shed 6 bases, J shed 1 base, and the junction held 7 bases outside the gene matches. Germline assignment: CDR1 LNHNV and CDR2 YYDKDF (reference sequence). The CDR3 extends over 17 amino acids. The CDR3 here is CATSHGLAGGNTGELFF. The CDR3, as DNA: TGTGCCACCAGTCATGGGCTAGCGGGGGGGAACACCGGGGAGCTGTTTTTT. The full variable domain, in which reference TRBV15 and TRBJ2-2 provide the parts outside the CDR3, is DAMVIQNPRYQVTQFGKPVTLSCSQTLNHNVMYWYQQKSSQAPKLLFHYYDKDFNNEADTPDNFQSRRPNTSFCFLDIRSPGLGDTAMYLCATSHGLAGGNTGELFFGEGSRLTVL.

There are many counts of this clonotype. The chain carries TRBV27 and TRBJ2-7; tentatively, D is TRBD1 (6 bases). This CDR3 region has 14 residues. Germline V gene data show CDR1 as MNHEY and CDR2 as SMNVEV (reference sequence). Trimming took off 3 bases at V and 0 bases at J, with 9 bases between the two ends. The CDR3 DNA reads TGTGCCAGCAGTTTGCACAGGGACTCCTACGAGCAGTACTTC. This translates into CASSLHRDSYEQYF.

The chain recombines TRBV4-1 with TRBJ2-1; 10 bases line up with TRBD2. This CDR3 region has 16 residues. Germline V CDR1 and CDR2: MGHRA, YSYEKL. Losses at the gene ends were 4 bases for V and 6 bases for J; bases not matched to a gene: 9. The CDR3: CASSPRTSGPLNEQFF. The CDR3 nucleotides are TGCGCCAGCAGCCCTCGGACTAGCGGTCCTCTCAATGAGCAGTTCTTC.

In its sample, this clonotype was seen many times. V usage is TRBV11-2 and J usage is TRBJ2-5; D is unresolved. Germline V gene data show CDR1 as SGHAT and CDR2 as FQNNGV. The CDR3 has 15 residues. Trimming removed 4 bases at V and 4 bases at J, with 16 bases between. CDR3 nucleotides: TGTGCCAGCAGCTCCGCCAGGACCCCAGGAGAGACCCAGTACTTC. This encodes CASSSARTPGETQYF.

The genes are TRBV5-4 and TRBJ2-1; tentatively, D is TRBD1 (5 bases). Germline CDR1 and CDR2: SGHNT and YYREEE (reference sequence). Trimming removed 5 bases at V and 2 bases at J, with 20 bases between. CDR3 length: 17 amino acids. The chain's CDR3 is CASRSGASVITYNEQFF. The CDR3 DNA is TGTGCCAGCAGGAGTGGGGCGAGCGTAATAACCTACAATGAGCAGTTCTTC. Complete variable domain (other parts from reference TRBV5-4 and TRBJ2-1): ETGVTQSPTHLIKTRGQQVTLRCSSQSGHNTVSWYQQALGQGPQFIFQYYREEENGRGNFPPRFSGLQFPNYSSELNVNALELDDSALYLCASRSGASVITYNEQFFGPGTRLTVL.

This clonotype was seen repeatedly, ten times or more. This chain uses TRBV30 with TRBJ1-1; D ambiguous. The V and J ends lost 3 bases and 4 bases respectively, with 9 bases between them. This CDR3 is built from 12 residues. CDR1 and CDR2 from the germline V gene are GTSNPN and SVGIG (reference sequence). DNA of the CDR3: TGTGCCTGGAGAGATCAAGGCACTGAAGCTTTCTTT. It is translated as CAWRDQGTEAFF.

This clonotype appeared many times. The genes are TRBV29-1 and TRBJ1-2; D is ambiguous. Germline V CDR1 and CDR2: SQVTM, ANQGSEA. V gave up 3 bases and J gave up 7 bases, with 9 bases separating them. The CDR3 sequence is 11 residues long. The CDR3 nucleotides are TGCAGCGTTGAGGCTGTGGGTGGCTACACCTTC. Its translation is CSVEAVGGYTF. The complete variable domain, with remaining parts taken from reference TRBV29-1 and TRBJ1-2, reads SAVISQKPSRDICQRGTSLTIQCQVDSQVTMMFWYRQQPGQSLTLIATANQGSEATYESGFVIDKFPISRPNLTFSTLTVSNMSPEDSSIYLCSVEAVGGYTFGSGTRLTVV.

This clonotype was detected many times. The chain is built from TRBV2 and TRBJ1-4; D is unclear. Germline values: CDR1 SNHLY, CDR2 FYNNEI. Between the trimmed V and J ends, which lost 2 bases and 7 bases, there was a span of 14 bases. The CDR3 covers 15 residues. The CDR3 DNA is TGTGCCAGCAGTGAAAGGTCCCCGTGGGTTGAAAAACTGTTTTTT. Protein product: CASSERSPWVEKLFF.

The chain is built from TRBV19 and TRBJ1-5; weak D call: TRBD1 (5 bases). CDR3 length equals 14 residues. V was clipped by 5 bases and J by 2 bases, with 10 bases between them. Germline V gives CDR1 LNHDA, CDR2 SQIVND (reference sequence). This CDR3 is CASSGQVGNQPQHF. The CDR3 nucleotides are TGTGCCAGTAGTGGACAAGTCGGCAATCAGCCCCAGCATTTT.

This clonotype was seen more than once but under ten times. The chain is built from TRBV20-1 and TRBJ2-1; TRBD2 matches 7 bases. Germline CDR1 is DFQATT and CDR2 is SNEGSKA (reference sequence). The J segment lost 3 bases and the V segment lost 3 bases, leaving 8 bases of the junction unmatched. This CDR3 is 15 amino acids long. In DNA, the CDR3 is TGCAGTGCTAGGTTAAGCGGGGATGGCTACAATGAGCAGTTCTTC. It yields the protein CSARLSGDGYNEQFF.

The table lists this clonotype with a few counts. The chain recombines TRBV12-3 or TRBV12-4 with TRBJ2-3; perhaps TRBD2 as D (5 bases). The CDR3 totals 15 residues. V was trimmed by 2 bases and J by 4 bases, leaving 13 bases between them. The CDR3 spells CASSLSGKWADTQYF. The CDR3 DNA reads TGTGCCAGCAGTTTATCCGGGAAGTGGGCAGATACGCAGTATTTT.

The V call is TRBV19, the J call TRBJ1-1; 8 bases match TRBD1. This CDR3 spans 14 amino acids. V lost 9 bases to trimming and J lost 5 bases; unmatched junction nucleotides: 11. The germline V gene has CDR1 LNHDA and CDR2 SQIVND (reference sequence). The CDR3 reads CASRNRGRGTEAFF. The CDR3 DNA sequence: TGTGCCAGCCGGAACAGGGGGAGGGGTACTGAAGCTTTCTTT.

The genes are TRBV18 and TRBJ2-1, with TRBD2 matching over 8 bases. The CDR3 is 17 amino acids. CDR1 KGHSH and CDR2 LQKENI come from the germline V gene. J lost 4 bases, V lost 2 bases, and 10 bases had no gene match. This CDR3 reads CASSPLNSGALYNEQFF. CDR3 nucleotides: TGTGCCAGCTCACCATTGAATAGCGGGGCACTTTACAATGAGCAGTTCTTC.

The rearrangement links TRBV5-1 to TRBJ2-5; TRBD2 agrees at 16 bases. Trimming cost V 3 bases and J 2 bases; bases outside gene matches: 7. Germline CDR1 reads SGHRS; CDR2 reads YFSETQ. CDR3 length: 18 amino acids. CDR3 sequence (DNA): TGCGCCAGCAGCTCGGGACTAGCGGGGGGGCCGGGGCAAGAGACCCAGTACTTC. Protein: CASSSGLAGGPGQETQYF.

This clonotype was seen many times. The rearrangement joins TRBV2 to TRBJ2-1; D is possibly TRBD1 or TRBD2 (7 bases each). Per the germline V gene, CDR1 is SNHLY and CDR2 is FYNNEI. CDR3 length: 15 amino acids. V dropped 9 bases and J dropped 9 bases, with 24 bases sitting between them. The chain's CDR3 is CASKAGDRAISEQFF. Written as DNA, the CDR3 is TGTGCCAGTAAGGCGGGAGACAGGGCAATCAGTGAGCAGTTCTTC.